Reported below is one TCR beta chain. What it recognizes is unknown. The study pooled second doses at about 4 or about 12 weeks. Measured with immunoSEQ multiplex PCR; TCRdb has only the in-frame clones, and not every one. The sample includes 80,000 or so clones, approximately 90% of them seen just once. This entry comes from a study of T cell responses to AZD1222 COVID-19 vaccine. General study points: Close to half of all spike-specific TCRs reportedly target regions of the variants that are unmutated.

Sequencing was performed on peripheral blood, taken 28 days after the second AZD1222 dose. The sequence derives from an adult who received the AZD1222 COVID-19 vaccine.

In nucleotides, the CDR3 is TGTGCCAGCAGTTTATACCCCACCGGGGAGCTGTTTTTT. Protein sequence: CASSLYPTGELFF. This sequence joins TRBV27 and TRBJ2-2; D is undetermined. V lost 1 base and J 4 bases, leaving 4 bases between the germline ends. Germline V gene lookup returns CDR1 MNHEY and CDR2 SMNVEV (reference sequence). CDR3 length equals 13 residues.